This passage covers 5 T cell receptor beta chains from one sample sequenced in a study of long-term antiretroviral therapy in people with HIV. An immunoSEQ assay, version v3.0, was performed at survey level. Generated by immunoSEQ multiplex PCR, the TCRdb table keeps only in-frame clones and is missing some. Of 21,000 or so clones detected, roughly 84% appear once; the ten largest clones hold about 8%. Specimen: unsorted PBMCs, collected at the start of antiretroviral therapy. Every receptor here comes from a man aged 50 to 60 with HIV.

The rearrangement links TRBV7-2 to TRBJ2-5; 12 bases fit TRBD2. Germline lookup yields CDR1 SGHTA and CDR2 FQGNSA. The CDR3 runs to 15 residues. V shed 6 bases and J 5 bases; nucleotides not matched to a gene: 7. CDR3 nucleotide sequence: TGTGCCAGCAGTCGCGATCTAGCGGGAGGGGAGACCCAGTACTTC. Translating gives CASSRDLAGGETQYF.

V is TRBV6-5 and J is TRBJ2-1; no clear D. Trimming cost V 4 bases and J 8 bases, with 15 bases left between them. The V gene's germline CDR1 is MNHEY and CDR2 SVGAGI. The CDR3 loop spans 14 amino acids. DNA for the CDR3: TGTGCCAGCAGTTTGGGCCCCCTCGTCGATGAGCAGTTCTTC. As protein: CASSLGPLVDEQFF.

The chain's CDR3 is CATSRNPNTGELFF. In nucleotides, the CDR3 is TGTGCCACCAGCAGAAACCCGAACACCGGGGAGCTGTTTTTT. This chain links TRBV15 with TRBJ2-2; D ambiguous. Deletions cut 2 bases from V and 0 bases from J, with 4 bases between. This CDR3 comprises 14 residues. CDR1 is LNHNV and CDR2 is YYDKDF in the germline V gene (reference sequence).

This sequence joins TRBV29-1 and TRBJ2-7; 7 nucleotides align to TRBD1. V trimming: 0 bases; J trimming: 3 bases; junction bases outside the gene matches: 8. Germline CDR1 reads SQVTM; CDR2 reads ANQGSEA. The CDR3 length is 15 residues. The CDR3 DNA reads as TGCAGCGTTGAAGACGAAGGGGGCGCAGGCTACGAGCAGTACTTC. Translation gives CSVEDEGGAGYEQYF.

The V call is TRBV2, the J call TRBJ1-5, with D uncertain. V lost 1 base to trimming and J lost 5 bases, with 6 bases between them. CDR3 length: 13 amino acids. Germline V gene data show CDR1 as SNHLY and CDR2 as FYNNEI. CDR3 in amino acids: CASSEEQDQPQHF. CDR3 DNA sequence: TGTGCCAGCAGTGAAGAGCAGGATCAGCCCCAGCATTTT.